Listed here is a single T cell receptor beta chain. Trimming removed 4 bases at V and 5 bases at J, with 11 bases between. CDR1 SGHTA and CDR2 FQGNSA come from the germline V gene. The CDR3 is made up of 13 amino acids. The data were obtained in a study of T cells in Graves' hyperthyroidism and ophthalmopathy. Amplified regions were TCR beta CDR3 sequences from RNA transcripts. The primer set for the first-round RT-PCR of the TCR CDR3 was HTBI. MiXCR was run by TCRdb on the multiplex PCR reads, yielding one entry per CDR3 protein. The sample contains approximately 710,000 distinct CDR3 sequences, roughly 17% of which appear only once.

The sample taken for sequencing was blood. The chain uses TRBV7-2 and TRBJ2-5, with no clear D. This TCR was sampled from a man aged 50-60 years with Graves' hyperthyroidism. The CDR3 nucleotides are TGTGCCAGCAGCTCGCCCCATGTGGAGACCCAGTACTTC. The encoded protein is CASSSPHVETQYF.